This TCR beta chain came from a study of blood T cell repertoires in COVID-19. As for the study in general: Researchers got acute and convalescent COVID-19 samples from the United States, Italy and Spain. The cDNA or gDNA used as material had been derived from T cells, B-cell-depleted T cells, or PBMCs.

The CDR3 has 17 residues. V dropped 0 bases and J dropped 0; count of bases not matched to a gene: 0. The germline gives CDR1 SGHNT, CDR2 YENEEA. Original processing notes: Nucleated cell number was recorded as an estimate derived from reference gene primer amplification. TCRdb keeps only in-frame clones here, not all; method: immunoSEQ multiplex PCR. V, J and clone size were drawn from that table, and D and trimming were deduced from the DNA. The sample carries some 340,000 clones, 65% to 85% recorded once. The source material was peripheral blood. The rearrangement uses TRBV11-3 and TRBJ2-3; 13 positions match TRBD2. This clonotype was sampled from a man aged 30 to 39 with active or convalescent COVID-19. The CDR3 sequence is CASSLEGLAGSTDTQYF. The DNA for the CDR3 is TGTGCCAGCAGCTTAGAGGGACTAGCGGGGAGCACAGATACGCAGTATTTT.